Sample share makes the clone carrying this T cell receptor (beta chain) medium-sized. As yet, its antigen is unknown. ViraFEST used viral peptide pools to expand antigen-specific CD4+ T cells before sequencing. Culture lasted around eleven days before CD4+ T cell isolation. Negative nucleocapsid antibody tests before and after vaccination confirmed no previous SARS-CoV-2 infection. Cultures used 2.1 million or so PBMC per well, 7.5 to 10 IU/ml IL-2 and 10 ug/ml peptides. A half-volume exchange with IL-2 medium occurred on days 3 and 7. Assay: immunoSEQ multiplex PCR; the TCRdb copy retains only in-frame clones and omits some. The table includes about 21,000 clones, around 80% detected once. The data stem from a study of vaccination effects on CD4 cells after COVID-19. Study-level points and caveats: Clones that were induced by infection or by vaccine showed marked contraction late after vaccination. Just 1 of 255 vaccine-induced clones in healthy recipients was cross-reactive.

Trimming took 2 bases from V and 5 from J; bases not matched to a gene: 3. The CDR3 totals 14 residues. CDR1 is LGHDT, CDR2 YNNKEL, per germline (reference sequence). The chain links TRBV3-1 (or the pseudogene TRBV3-2) to TRBJ1-1, with 9 bases that match TRBD1. The TCR originated in a human donor who received a COVID-19 vaccine. The specimen comprised CD4+ T cells from PBMCs cultured with HCoV-NL63 spike peptides, sampled before COVID-19 vaccination. This CDR3 is CASSQPTGGTEAFF. CDR3 nucleotides: TGTGCCAGCAGCCAACCGACAGGGGGGACTGAAGCTTTCTTT.